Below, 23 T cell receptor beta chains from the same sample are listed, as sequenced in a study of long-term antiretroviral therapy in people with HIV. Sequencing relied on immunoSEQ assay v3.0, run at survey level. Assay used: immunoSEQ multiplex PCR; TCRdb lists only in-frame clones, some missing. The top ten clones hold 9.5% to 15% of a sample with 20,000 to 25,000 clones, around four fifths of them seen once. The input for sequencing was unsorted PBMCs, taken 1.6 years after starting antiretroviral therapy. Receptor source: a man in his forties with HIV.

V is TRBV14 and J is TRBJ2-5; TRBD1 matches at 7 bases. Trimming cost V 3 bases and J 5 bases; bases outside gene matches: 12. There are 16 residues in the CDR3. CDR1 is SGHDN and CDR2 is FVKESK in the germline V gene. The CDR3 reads CASSHEPGQPWETQYF. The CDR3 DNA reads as TGTGCCAGCAGCCATGAACCGGGACAGCCTTGGGAGACCCAGTACTTC.

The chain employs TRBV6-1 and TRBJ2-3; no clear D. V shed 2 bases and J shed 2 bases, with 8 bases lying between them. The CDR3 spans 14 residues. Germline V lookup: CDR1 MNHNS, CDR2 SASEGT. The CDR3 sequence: CASSESRNTDTQYF. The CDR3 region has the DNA TGTGCCAGCAGTGAAAGTCGGAACACAGATACGCAGTATTTT.

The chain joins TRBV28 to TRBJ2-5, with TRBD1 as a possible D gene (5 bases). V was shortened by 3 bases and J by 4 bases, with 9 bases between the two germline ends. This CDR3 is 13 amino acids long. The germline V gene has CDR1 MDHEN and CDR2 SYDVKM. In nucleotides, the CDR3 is TGTGCCAGCAGTTTCCAGGGCCCAGAGACCCAGTACTTC. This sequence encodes CASSFQGPETQYF.

CDR3: CASSLGENTEAFF. As DNA, the CDR3 is TGTGCCAGCAGTCTCGGCGAGAACACTGAAGCTTTCTTT. The V call is TRBV6-5, the J call TRBJ1-1, with D unclear. V lost 5 bases and J lost 1, with 8 bases in between. Germline V lookup: CDR1 MNHEY, CDR2 SVGAGI. The CDR3 sequence is 13 residues long.

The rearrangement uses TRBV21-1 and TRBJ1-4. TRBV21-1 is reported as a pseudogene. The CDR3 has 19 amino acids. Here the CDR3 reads CASSTGGGRRASVCEKLFF. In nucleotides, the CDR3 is TGTGCCAGCAGCACCGGGGGGGGGCGCAGGGCAAGTGTATGCGAAAAACTGTTTTTT.

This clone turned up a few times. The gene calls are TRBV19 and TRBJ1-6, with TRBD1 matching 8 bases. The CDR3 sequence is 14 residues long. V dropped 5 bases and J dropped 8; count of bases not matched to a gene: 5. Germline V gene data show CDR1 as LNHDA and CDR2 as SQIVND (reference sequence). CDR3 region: CASSQGARDSPLHF. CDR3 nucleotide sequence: TGTGCCAGTAGTCAGGGGGCGCGGGATTCACCCCTCCACTTT.

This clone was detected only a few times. The CDR3 coding sequence is TGTGCCAGCAGTTTCTCCAGGGCGAATAGCAATCAGCCCCAGCATTTT. Translated, it gives CASSFSRANSNQPQHF. J is TRBJ1-5 and V is TRBV2, with TRBD1 as a possible D gene (5 bases). Germline assignment: CDR1 SNHLY and CDR2 FYNNEI. The CDR3 extends over 16 amino acids. V lost 5 bases, J lost 0 bases, and 14 bases lay in between.

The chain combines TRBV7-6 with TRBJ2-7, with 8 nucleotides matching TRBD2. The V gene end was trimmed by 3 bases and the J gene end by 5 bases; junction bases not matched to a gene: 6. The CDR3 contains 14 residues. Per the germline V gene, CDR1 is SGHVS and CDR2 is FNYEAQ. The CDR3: CASSFGGELNEQYF. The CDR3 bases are TGTGCCAGCAGCTTCGGGGGGGAGCTAAACGAGCAGTACTTC. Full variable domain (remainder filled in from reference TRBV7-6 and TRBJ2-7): GAGVSQSPRYKVTKRGQDVALRCDPISGHVSLYWYRQALGQGPEFLTYFNYEAQQDKSGLPNDRFSAERPEGSISTLTIQRTEQRDSAMYRCASSFGGELNEQYFGPGTRLTVT.

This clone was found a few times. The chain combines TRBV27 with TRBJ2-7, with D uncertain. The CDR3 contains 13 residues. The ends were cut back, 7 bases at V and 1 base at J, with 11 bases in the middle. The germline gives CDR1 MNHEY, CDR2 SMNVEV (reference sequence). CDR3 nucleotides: TGTGCCAGCAAACCGGGCCCTTCCTACGAGCAGTACTTC. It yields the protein CASKPGPSYEQYF.

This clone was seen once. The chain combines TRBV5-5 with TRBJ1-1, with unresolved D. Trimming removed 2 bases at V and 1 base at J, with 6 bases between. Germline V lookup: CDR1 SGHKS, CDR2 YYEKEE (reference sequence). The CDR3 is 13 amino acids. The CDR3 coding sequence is TGTGCCAGCAGCTTAGAGGGGAACACTGAAGCTTTCTTT. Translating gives CASSLEGNTEAFF.

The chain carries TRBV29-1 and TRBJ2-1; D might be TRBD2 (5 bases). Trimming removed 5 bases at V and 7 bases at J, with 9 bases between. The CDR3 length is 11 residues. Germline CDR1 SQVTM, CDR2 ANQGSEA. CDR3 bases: TGCAGCGTTAATAGCGTAAATGAGCAGTTCTTC. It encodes CSVNSVNEQFF.

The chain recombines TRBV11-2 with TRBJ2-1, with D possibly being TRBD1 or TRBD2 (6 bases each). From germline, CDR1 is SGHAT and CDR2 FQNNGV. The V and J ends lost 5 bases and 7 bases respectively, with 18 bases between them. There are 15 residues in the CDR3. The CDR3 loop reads CASSPRVGGGNEQFF. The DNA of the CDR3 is TGTGCCAGCAGCCCCCGGGTCGGAGGGGGGAATGAGCAGTTCTTC.

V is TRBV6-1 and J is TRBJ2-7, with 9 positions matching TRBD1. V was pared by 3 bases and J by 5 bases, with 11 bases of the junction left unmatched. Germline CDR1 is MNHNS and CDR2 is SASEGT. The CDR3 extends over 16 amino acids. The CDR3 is CASSDQYRTGAHEQYF. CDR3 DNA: TGTGCCAGCAGTGATCAATATAGGACAGGGGCCCACGAGCAGTACTTC.

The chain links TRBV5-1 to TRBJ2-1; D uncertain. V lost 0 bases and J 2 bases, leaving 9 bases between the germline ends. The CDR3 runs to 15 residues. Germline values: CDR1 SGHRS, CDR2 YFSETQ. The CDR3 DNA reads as TGCGCCAGCAGCTTGGCGACCAGCACCTACAATGAGCAGTTCTTC. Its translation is CASSLATSTYNEQFF.

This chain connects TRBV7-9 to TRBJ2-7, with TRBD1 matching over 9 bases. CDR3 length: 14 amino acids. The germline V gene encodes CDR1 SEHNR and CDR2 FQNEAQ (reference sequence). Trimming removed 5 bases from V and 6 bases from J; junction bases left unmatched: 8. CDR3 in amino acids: CASSLGQGRGEQYF. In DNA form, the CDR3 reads TGTGCCAGCAGCCTCGGACAGGGGAGGGGCGAGCAGTACTTC.

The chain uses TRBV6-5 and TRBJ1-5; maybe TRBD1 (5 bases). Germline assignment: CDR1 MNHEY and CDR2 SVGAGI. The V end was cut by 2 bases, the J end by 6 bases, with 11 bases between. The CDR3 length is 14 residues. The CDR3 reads CASSYTQGSQPQHF. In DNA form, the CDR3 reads TGTGCCAGCAGTTACACCCAGGGAAGTCAGCCCCAGCATTTT.

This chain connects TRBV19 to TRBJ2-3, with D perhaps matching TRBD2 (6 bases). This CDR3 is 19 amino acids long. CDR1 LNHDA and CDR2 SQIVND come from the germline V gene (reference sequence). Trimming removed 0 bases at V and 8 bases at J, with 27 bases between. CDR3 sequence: CASSIDIGVSAGPFGTQYF. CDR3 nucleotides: TGTGCCAGTAGTATAGATATAGGAGTGTCAGCGGGCCCGTTCGGTACGCAGTATTTT.

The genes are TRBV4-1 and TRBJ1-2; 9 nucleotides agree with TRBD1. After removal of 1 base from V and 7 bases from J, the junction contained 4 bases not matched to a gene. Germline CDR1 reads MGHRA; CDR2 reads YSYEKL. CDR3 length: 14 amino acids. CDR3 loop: CASSQGGQGPGYTF. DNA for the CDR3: TGCGCCAGCAGCCAAGGGGGACAGGGCCCTGGCTACACCTTC.

The CDR3 sequence: CASSLVSTRLANTDTQYF. In DNA, the CDR3 is TGTGCCAGCAGTTTAGTCTCGACTAGACTAGCGAACACAGATACGCAGTATTTT. This chain links TRBV27 with TRBJ2-3, with 8 nucleotides matching TRBD2. With 2 bases clipped from V and 2 bases from J, the junction kept 12 bases outside the gene matches. CDR1 is MNHEY and CDR2 is SMNVEV in the germline V gene (reference sequence). The CDR3 has 18 residues.

CDR3 sequence (DNA): TGTGCCAGCAGCTCTGACAGGGTCGACACCGGGGAGCTGTTTTTT. Encoded protein: CASSSDRVDTGELFF. The chain links TRBV5-6 to TRBJ2-2, with TRBD1 matching over 7 bases. With 3 bases clipped from V and 3 bases from J, the junction kept 5 bases outside the gene matches. Germline V gene lookup returns CDR1 SGHDT and CDR2 YYEEEE. There are 15 residues in the CDR3. The full variable domain, its missing parts supplied by reference TRBV5-6 and TRBJ2-2, is DAGVTQSPTHLIKTRGQQVTLRCSPKSGHDTVSWYQQALGQGPQFIFQYYEEEERQRGNFPDRFSGHQFPNYSSELNVNALLLGDSALYLCASSSDRVDTGELFFGEGSRLTVL.

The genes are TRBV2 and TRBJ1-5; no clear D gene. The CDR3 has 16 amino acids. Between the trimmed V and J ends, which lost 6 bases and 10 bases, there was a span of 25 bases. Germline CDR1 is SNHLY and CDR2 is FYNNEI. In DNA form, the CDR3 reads TGTGCCAGCAGGGAACTTGGGATGAGCGGTTTAGGACCCCAGCATTTT. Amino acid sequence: CASRELGMSGLGPQHF.

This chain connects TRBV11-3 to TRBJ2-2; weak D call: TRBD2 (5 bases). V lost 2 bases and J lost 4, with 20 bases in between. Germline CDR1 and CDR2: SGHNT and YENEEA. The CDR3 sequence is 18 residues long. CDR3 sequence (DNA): TGTGCCAGCAGCTTACGGGTCGTAGCCCCGGGGTTCACCGGGGAGCTGTTTTTT. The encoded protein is CASSLRVVAPGFTGELFF.

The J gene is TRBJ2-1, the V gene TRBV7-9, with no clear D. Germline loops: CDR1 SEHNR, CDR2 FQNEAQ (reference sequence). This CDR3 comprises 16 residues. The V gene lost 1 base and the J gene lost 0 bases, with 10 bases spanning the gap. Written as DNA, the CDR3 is TGTGCCAGCAGCTTAGAGTACCTATTCTCCTACAATGAGCAGTTCTTC. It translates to CASSLEYLFSYNEQFF.